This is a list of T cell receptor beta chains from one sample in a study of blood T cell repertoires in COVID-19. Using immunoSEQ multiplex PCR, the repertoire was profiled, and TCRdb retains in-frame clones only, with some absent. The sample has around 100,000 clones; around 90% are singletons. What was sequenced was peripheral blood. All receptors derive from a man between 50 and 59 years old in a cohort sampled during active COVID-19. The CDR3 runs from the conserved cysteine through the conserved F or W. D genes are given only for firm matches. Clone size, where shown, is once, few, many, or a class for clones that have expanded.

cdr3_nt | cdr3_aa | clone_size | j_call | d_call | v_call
TGCGCCAGCAGTTACACAGATACGCAGTATTTT | CASSYTDTQYF | . | TRBJ2-3 | . | TRBV5-1
TGCGCCAGCAGCTTGGACCTAGCGGGTCACACCGGGGAGCTGTTTTTT | CASSLDLAGHTGELFF | . | TRBJ2-2 | TRBD2 | TRBV5-1
TGTGCCAGCAGCGTTTCGGAGCGGCAAGAGACCCAGTACTTC | CASSVSERQETQYF | . | TRBJ2-5 | . | TRBV9
TGTGCCAGCAGCTCCAACACGGGACAGGTTACTGAAAAACTGTTTTTT | CASSSNTGQVTEKLFF | . | TRBJ1-4 | TRBD1 | TRBV11-3
TGTGCCAGCAGTGAATTAGCGGGGGGGAATTTCCGTACGCAGTATTTT | CASSELAGGNFRTQYF | . | TRBJ2-3 | TRBD2 | TRBV2
TGTGCCAGTAGTGACAGAGCGCGGGAGCAGTACTTC | CASSDRAREQYF | few | TRBJ2-7 | . | TRBV19
TGTGCCAGCCTCCGGGACTATAACTATGGCTACACCTTC | CASLRDYNYGYTF | . | TRBJ1-2 | . | TRBV2
TGTGCCAGCACCGTCGGACAGGGGACCTACAATGAGCAGTTCTTC | CASTVGQGTYNEQFF | . | TRBJ2-1 | TRBD1 | TRBV7-6
TGTGCCAGTAGGACAGGGGGCTCCAATGAGCAGTTCTTC | CASRTGGSNEQFF | . | TRBJ2-1 | TRBD1 | TRBV19
TGCGCCAGCAGCCAAGATCGCGGATCCCCCTATGGCTACACCTTC | CASSQDRGSPYGYTF | . | TRBJ1-2 | . | TRBV4-3
TGTGCCAGCAGTTTGCCGGGAGGGACCCTCCACTTT | CASSLPGGTLHF | . | TRBJ1-6 | . | TRBV27
TGTGCCAGCAGTGAAATTGGACTAGCGGGGGTTGGCGAGACCCAGTACTTC | CASSEIGLAGVGETQYF | . | TRBJ2-5 | TRBD2 | TRBV2
TGTGCCAGCAGTTTAAGTCTAGCGGGGTCCACCGGGGAGCTGTTTTTT | CASSLSLAGSTGELFF | . | TRBJ2-2 | TRBD2 | TRBV6-5
TGCGCCAGCAGCCATCAGGGGGGCTATGGCTACACCTTC | CASSHQGGYGYTF | . | TRBJ1-2 | TRBD1 | TRBV4-1
TGTGCCAGCAGTTTAGGGCCCGATCGTGGCTACACCTTC | CASSLGPDRGYTF | . | TRBJ1-2 | . | TRBV12-3/TRBV12-4
TGTGCCAGTAGTCCCAGGGGGTACTATGGCTACACCTTC | CASSPRGYYGYTF | . | TRBJ1-2 | TRBD1 | TRBV19
TGTGCCAGCAGCTTAGGGGCAGGGGAGCGGTACGAGCAGTACTTC | CASSLGAGERYEQYF | once | TRBJ2-7 | . | TRBV7-2
TGTGCCAGCTCGCAATTCCGGGACACTTCCAATTCACCCCTCCACTTT | CASSQFRDTSNSPLHF | . | TRBJ1-6 | . | TRBV18
TGTGCCAGCAGCTTTGAAGGACTGATAGATACGCAGTATTTT | CASSFEGLIDTQYF | . | TRBJ2-3 | . | TRBV7-9
TGTGCCAGCAGCCCCACTAGAGATGGCTACACCTTC | CASSPTRDGYTF | . | TRBJ1-2 | . | TRBV12-3/TRBV12-4
TGTGCCAGCAGCCATCCAAGGGGAACACACGGGACTGAAGCTTTCTTT | CASSHPRGTHGTEAFF | . | TRBJ1-1 | . | TRBV3-1/TRBV3-2
TGTGCCAGCTCACCGGGACAGGGGGGGATGTATGGCTACACCTTC | CASSPGQGGMYGYTF | . | TRBJ1-2 | TRBD1 | TRBV18
TGCGCCAGCAGCCGGAAAGAGGACAGTCCGGGTTACAATGAGCAGTTCTTC | CASSRKEDSPGYNEQFF | . | TRBJ2-1 | . | TRBV4-1
TGCGCCAGCAGCTTGGGAAGACTACAAGAGACCCAGTACTTC | CASSLGRLQETQYF | once | TRBJ2-5 | . | TRBV5-1
TGTGCCATCAGTTCAGTATCCGATACGCAGTATTTT | CAISSVSDTQYF | . | TRBJ2-3 | . | TRBV10-3
TGCGCCAGCAGCGTGGGGGGGGAGTCGAATCAGCCCCAGCATTTT | CASSVGGESNQPQHF | . | TRBJ1-5 | . | TRBV5-1
TGTGCCAGCAGTAAGAACGAACAGGGGAATGAGCAGTTCTTC | CASSKNEQGNEQFF | . | TRBJ2-1 | TRBD1 | TRBV6-5
TGTGCCAGCAGTTGGGCAATTGGGGCCCTTCGGACTGAAGCTTTCTTT | CASSWAIGALRTEAFF | . | TRBJ1-1 | . | TRBV6-5
TGTGCCAGCAGTTACCGGCTAGCGGGGCTAACGAACACCGGGGAGCTGTTTTTT | CASSYRLAGLTNTGELFF | . | TRBJ2-2 | TRBD2 | TRBV6-2/TRBV6-3
TGCGCCAGCAGCCCGGGGGGGACAGGGAGCACAGATACGCAGTATTTT | CASSPGGTGSTDTQYF | . | TRBJ2-3 | . | TRBV5-1
TGTGCCAGCAGCCTTCGCATAGCAAATGAGCAGTTCTTC | CASSLRIANEQFF | . | TRBJ2-1 | . | TRBV3-1/TRBV3-2
TGTGCCAGCAGTGAAAATTTGAGGTGGGGTAGCGGTGGGGGTGAGCAGTTCTTC | CASSENLRWGSGGGEQFF | . | TRBJ2-1 | . | TRBV6-1
TGTGCCAGCAGCATAAGGAGCGGGGCGGGCGATGGGACCCAGTACTTC | CASSIRSGAGDGTQYF | once | TRBJ2-5 | TRBD2 | TRBV6-2/TRBV6-3
TGTGCCAGCAGTTACTCGGGGGAAGGGACAAATTCACCCCTCCACTTT | CASSYSGEGTNSPLHF | . | TRBJ1-6 | . | TRBV6-5
TGCGCCAGCAGTGGGACAGGACAAAACATTCAGTACTTC | CASSGTGQNIQYF | . | TRBJ2-4 | TRBD1 | TRBV10-1
TGTGCCAGCAGCCCCTACCGGAACACTGAAGCTTTCTTT | CASSPYRNTEAFF | once | TRBJ1-1 | . | TRBV7-2
TGCGCCAGCAGCTTGGGGCAGGGGGCAGGGGAGCAGTTCTTC | CASSLGQGAGEQFF | . | TRBJ2-1 | TRBD1 | TRBV5-1
TGTGCCAGCAGCGTAGCGGGAGGGGCGGGCGATACGCAGTATTTT | CASSVAGGAGDTQYF | few | TRBJ2-3 | TRBD2 | TRBV9
TGTGCCAGCAGCCAGGGACAGGGTGGCACAGATACGCAGTATTTT | CASSQGQGGTDTQYF | . | TRBJ2-3 | TRBD1 | TRBV11-2
TGCGCCAGCAGCAGAGCGGGGGCAGATACGCAGTATTTT | CASSRAGADTQYF | . | TRBJ2-3 | TRBD2 | TRBV5-1
TGTGCCAGCAGGGGCTTCGCGGGGGCCACTACAGGTGAGCAGTTCTTC | CASRGFAGATTGEQFF | . | TRBJ2-1 | . | TRBV2
TGTGCCAGCAGCCGGACAGGTGGAAACACCATATATTTT | CASSRTGGNTIYF | . | TRBJ1-3 | TRBD1 | TRBV7-3
TGTGCCAGCAGTGCGGGGGGCCCCCCCTACGAGCAGTACTTC | CASSAGGPPYEQYF | once | TRBJ2-7 | TRBD2 | TRBV6-2/TRBV6-3
TGTGCCAGCAGCCTCCGGAGGGGTGGCTACACCTTC | CASSLRRGGYTF | . | TRBJ1-2 | . | TRBV5-5
TGTGCCAGCAGCCAAGTATTAGCGGGAGGCACAGATACGCAGTATTTT | CASSQVLAGGTDTQYF | few | TRBJ2-3 | TRBD2 | TRBV3-1/TRBV3-2
TGTGCCAGCAGTTTTCCCAGGGGGCTGGGAGGCTACACCTTC | CASSFPRGLGGYTF | . | TRBJ1-2 | TRBD1 | TRBV27
TGTGCCAGCAGCCCCGGGGTAGGGAGGCAGCCCCAGCATTTT | CASSPGVGRQPQHF | . | TRBJ1-5 | . | TRBV6-5
TGTGCCAGCTCACCGCGAGGCGGGGACCCCTCCACAGATACGCAGTATTTT | CASSPRGGDPSTDTQYF | . | TRBJ2-3 | . | TRBV18
TGTGCCAGTAGACGCCTAGCCGGGGGGGTCAATGAGCAGTTCTTC | CASRRLAGGVNEQFF | . | TRBJ2-1 | TRBD2 | TRBV19